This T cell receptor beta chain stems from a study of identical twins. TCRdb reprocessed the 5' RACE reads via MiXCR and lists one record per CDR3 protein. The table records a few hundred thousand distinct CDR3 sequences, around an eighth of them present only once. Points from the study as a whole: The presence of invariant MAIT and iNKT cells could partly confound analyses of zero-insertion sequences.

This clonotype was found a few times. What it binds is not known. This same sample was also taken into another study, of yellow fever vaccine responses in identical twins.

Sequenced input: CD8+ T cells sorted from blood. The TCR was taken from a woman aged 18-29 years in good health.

CDR3 coding DNA: TGTGCCAGCAGCTTAGCCCAAAGGGGGCCGACTGAAGCTTTCTTT. Translating gives CASSLAQRGPTEAFF. This chain links TRBV7-2 with TRBJ1-1; the match to TRBD1 covers 7 bases. V dropped 0 bases and J dropped 5; count of bases not matched to a gene: 6. This CDR3 is built from 15 residues. CDR1 is SGHTA and CDR2 is FQGNSA in the germline V gene.